What follows are 26 T cell receptor beta chains derived from one specimen sequenced in a study of shared clonotypes between healthy human individuals. Data came from immunoSEQ multiplex PCR; TCRdb stores just in-frame clones and leaves some out. The sample lists some 1.4 million clones, 96% seen once, with approximately 1.1% in the top ten. Sequenced material: naive CD4+ T cells sorted from blood. Regarding subset: CD45RA+ positively selected. All receptors derive from a man younger than 45 in good health.

This rearrangement joins TRBV10-1 to TRBJ2-1; D remains unclear. Germline CDR1 WNHNN, CDR2 SYGVQD (reference sequence). V dropped 2 bases and J dropped 0 bases, with 11 bases sitting between them. The CDR3 spans 16 residues. Here the CDR3 DNA reads TGCGCCAGCAGTGAGCTTACTATTAGCTCCTACAATGAGCAGTTCTTC. It translates to CASSELTISSYNEQFF.

In its sample, this clone was seen once. The V gene is TRBV14, the J gene TRBJ2-7; D call uncertain. The germline gives CDR1 SGHDN, CDR2 FVKESK. The V end lost 2 bases, the J end lost 6 bases, and 11 bases lay between the germline ends. The CDR3 is 13 residues long. The CDR3 DNA reads TGTGCCAGCAGCCAATATCGGGCGTCCGAGCAGTACTTC. Translation gives CASSQYRASEQYF.

Comment on this clone: Other nucleotide sequences from this sample produce the same CDR3. The CDR3 reads CAWSGRSYEQYF. For the CDR3, the DNA is TGTGCCTGGAGTGGCAGGTCCTACGAGCAGTACTTC. The gene calls are TRBV30 and TRBJ2-7; no definite D call. Germline CDR1 and CDR2: GTSNPN and SVGIG (reference sequence). Deletions cut 1 base from V and 1 base from J, with 5 bases between. This CDR3 has 12 residues.

The CDR3 nucleotides are TGTGCCAGCAGTTTAAGGGGGTACCAAGAGACCCAGTACTTC. Translating it yields CASSLRGYQETQYF. The rearrangement links TRBV27 to TRBJ2-5; tentatively, D is TRBD1 (6 bases). Trimming cost V 2 bases and J 0 bases, with 7 bases left between them. Germline V gene lookup returns CDR1 MNHEY and CDR2 SMNVEV (reference sequence). CDR3 length: 14 amino acids.

This sequence joins TRBV6-4 and TRBJ2-7; 7 nucleotides align to TRBD1. Germline values: CDR1 MRHNA, CDR2 SNTAGT. V shed 6 bases, J shed 3 bases, and the junction held 5 bases outside the gene matches. The CDR3 is 13 residues long. As DNA, the CDR3 is TGTGCCAGCAGCCTACGACAGGGCTACGAGCAGTACTTC. Protein sequence: CASSLRQGYEQYF.

The chain carries TRBV19 and TRBJ2-7, with 7 bases matching TRBD2. The CDR3 extends over 11 amino acids. The V segment lost 7 bases and the J segment 4 bases; nucleotides outside the gene matches: 1. Germline loops: CDR1 LNHDA, CDR2 SQIVND (reference sequence). The CDR3 DNA reads as TGTGCCAGTATGGGGGGGTACGAGCAGTACTTC. It codes for CASMGGYEQYF.

The V gene is TRBV7-9, the J gene TRBJ2-7; 10 nucleotides match TRBD2. The germline CDR1 and CDR2 sequences are SEHNR and FQNEAQ (reference sequence). CDR3 length equals 14 residues. The J segment lost 7 bases and the V segment lost 5 bases, leaving 8 bases of the junction unmatched. The CDR3 nucleotides read TGTGCCAGCAGCACCCTAGCGGGAGTAGGGGAGCAGTACTTC. The encoded protein is CASSTLAGVGEQYF.

This rearrangement joins TRBV5-1 to TRBJ1-5, with 7 nucleotides matching TRBD1. The V segment lost 0 bases and the J segment 5 bases; nucleotides outside the gene matches: 5. CDR1 is SGHRS and CDR2 is YFSETQ in the germline V gene. The CDR3 totals 15 residues. As DNA, the CDR3 is TGCGCCAGCAGCTTGGACTCAGGGGGGGATCAGCCCCAGCATTTT. Translated: CASSLDSGGDQPQHF.

This chain uses TRBV7-8 with TRBJ2-3, with a tentative D call TRBD1 (5 bases). V was cut by 6 bases and J by 2 bases, with 18 bases left in between. The CDR3 loop spans 16 amino acids. Germline assignment: CDR1 SGHVS and CDR2 FQNEAQ. The CDR3 here is CASRLGRWTNTDTQYF. In DNA, the CDR3 is TGTGCCAGCAGGCTAGGACGTTGGACAAACACAGATACGCAGTATTTT.

The sample holds one count of this clone. The chain recombines TRBV14 with TRBJ2-1; D ambiguous. Trimming removed 4 bases from V and 9 bases from J, with 10 bases in between. The CDR3 spans 12 residues. CDR1 is SGHDN, CDR2 FVKESK, per germline. The CDR3 bases are TGTGCCAGCAGCCTCCGATTTACTGAGCAGTTCTTC. Its protein product is CASSLRFTEQFF.

The genes are TRBV7-2 and TRBJ1-1; D not resolved. The CDR3 loop spans 14 amino acids. Germline assignment: CDR1 SGHTA and CDR2 FQGNSA. The germline V and J ends were trimmed by 2 bases and 0 bases, with 7 bases remaining between them. The CDR3 reads CASSLYSMNTEAFF. In DNA form, the CDR3 reads TGTGCCAGCAGCTTATACAGCATGAACACTGAAGCTTTCTTT.

This rearrangement joins TRBV4-1 to TRBJ2-7; D gene ambiguous. In germline, CDR1 is MGHRA, CDR2 YSYEKL. The CDR3 is 14 amino acids. The ends were cut back, 0 bases at V and 3 bases at J, with 9 bases in the middle. The CDR3 protein is CASSQDDGRYEQYF. CDR3 sequence (DNA): TGCGCCAGCAGCCAAGATGACGGCCGCTACGAGCAGTACTTC.

The genes are TRBV14 and TRBJ2-2, with D tentatively TRBD2 (7 bases). This CDR3 contains 14 residues. Germline CDR1 reads SGHDN; CDR2 reads FVKESK. V was trimmed by 6 bases and J by 0 bases, leaving 8 bases between them. CDR3 sequence: CASRGGANTGELFF. CDR3 coding DNA: TGTGCCAGCAGAGGGGGGGCGAACACCGGGGAGCTGTTTTTT. The full variable domain, rest sourced from reference TRBV14 and TRBJ2-2, is EAGVTQFPSHSVIEKGQTVTLRCDPISGHDNLYWYRRVMGKEIKFLLHFVKESKQDESGMPNNRFLAERTGGTYSTLKVQPAELEDSGVYFCASRGGANTGELFFGEGSRLTVL.

J is TRBJ1-5 and V is TRBV10-3; D is uncertain. The germline V gene encodes CDR1 ENHRY and CDR2 SYGVKD. CDR3 length equals 13 residues. Trimming shortened V by 10 bases and J by 2 bases, and 12 bases separated the two germline ends. The CDR3 reads CATNKAGNQPQHF. The CDR3 DNA reads TGTGCCACCAATAAGGCGGGCAATCAGCCCCAGCATTTT.

The chain is built from TRBV25-1 and TRBJ2-7; TRBD1 matches 10 bases. V trimming: 2 bases; J trimming: 8 bases; junction bases outside the gene matches: 6. The CDR3 is 14 residues long. From germline, CDR1 is MGHDK and CDR2 SYGVNS. CDR3 residues: CASSEPGQGKKQYF. The CDR3 region has the DNA TGTGCCAGCAGTGAACCGGGACAGGGGAAAAAGCAGTACTTC.

J is TRBJ2-5 and V is TRBV5-1; TRBD2 matches 8 bases. This CDR3 contains 15 residues. V lost 3 bases, J lost 5 bases, and 9 bases stayed unmatched. Germline V gene lookup returns CDR1 SGHRS and CDR2 YFSETQ. CDR3 sequence reads: CASSSLSGSGETQYF. DNA for the CDR3: TGCGCCAGCAGCTCACTCAGCGGGAGCGGGGAGACCCAGTACTTC.

Notes on this clone: The same CDR3 is also encoded by other DNA sequences in this sample. The rearrangement links TRBV5-1 to TRBJ2-3; TRBD2 matches 16 bases. Per the germline V gene, CDR1 is SGHRS and CDR2 is YFSETQ. The J segment lost 6 bases and the V segment lost 4 bases, leaving 8 bases of the junction unmatched. The CDR3 has 17 residues. CDR3 sequence (DNA): TGCGCCAGCAGCCCGGGGACTAGCGGGAGGGCCGTGGATACGCAGTATTTT. Protein sequence: CASSPGTSGRAVDTQYF.

The chain has TRBV6-1 and TRBJ1-2; D is undetermined. The CDR3 sequence is 13 residues long. The germline V gene encodes CDR1 MNHNS and CDR2 SASEGT. V gave up 2 bases and J gave up 4 bases, with 8 bases separating them. CDR3 amino acids: CASSEKRFYGYTF. DNA of the CDR3: TGTGCCAGCAGTGAAAAGCGTTTCTATGGCTACACCTTC.

The chain couples TRBV27 to TRBJ2-1; 13 positions match TRBD2. The CDR3 runs 15 residues. The ends lost 5 bases at V and 6 bases at J; junction bases unmatched: 4. From germline, CDR1 is MNHEY and CDR2 SMNVEV (reference sequence). The CDR3: CASSQWTSGSNEQFF. The DNA of the CDR3 is TGTGCCAGCAGTCAGTGGACTAGCGGGAGCAATGAGCAGTTCTTC.

The chain joins TRBV15 to TRBJ1-2, with D possibly being TRBD1 (5 bases). In germline, CDR1 is LNHNV, CDR2 YYDKDF (reference sequence). The CDR3 loop spans 15 amino acids. V was shortened by 3 bases and J by 3 bases, with 14 bases between the two germline ends. The CDR3 bases are TGTGCCACCAGCAGGGGGGAGGGTGTGGACTATGGCTACACCTTC. This gives the protein CATSRGEGVDYGYTF.

The chain carries TRBV19 and TRBJ1-5; D might be TRBD1 (5 bases). Germline V gene lookup returns CDR1 LNHDA and CDR2 SQIVND (reference sequence). With 4 bases removed from V and 4 bases from J, the gap between germline ends came to 8 bases. This CDR3 has 13 amino acids. The CDR3 reads CASSTYRNQPQHF. Written as DNA, the CDR3 is TGTGCCAGTAGTACCTACAGGAATCAGCCCCAGCATTTT.

This clone has just one count. This sequence joins TRBV6-6 and TRBJ2-4, with TRBD1 as a possible D gene (6 bases). With 4 bases removed from V and 2 bases from J, the gap between germline ends came to 12 bases. CDR3 length equals 15 residues. Germline V gene sequence: CDR1 MNHNY, CDR2 SVGAGI (reference sequence). The CDR3 loop is CASSSTGLTKNIQYF. In DNA form, the CDR3 reads TGTGCCAGCAGTTCTACAGGGTTGACCAAAAACATTCAGTACTTC.

This chain links TRBV18 with TRBJ2-1; 7 nucleotides line up with TRBD2. Germline trimming cut 1 base from V and 9 bases from J; bases unmatched to any gene: 12. CDR3 size: 16 residues. Germline V gene sequence: CDR1 KGHSH, CDR2 LQKENI. The CDR3 loop reads CASSPQSSGKSGEQFF. CDR3 in DNA: TGTGCCAGCTCACCACAATCTAGCGGAAAGAGTGGTGAGCAGTTCTTC.

This clone was observed a single time. The CDR3 region is CSVTYLRGREQYF. CDR3 nucleotide sequence: TGCAGCGTCACCTACCTCAGGGGGAGGGAGCAGTACTTC. The chain is built from TRBV29-1 and TRBJ2-7; D perhaps matches TRBD1 (7 bases). CDR3 length equals 13 residues. The ends were cut back, 6 bases at V and 7 bases at J, with 19 bases in the middle. Germline CDR1 reads SQVTM; CDR2 reads ANQGSEA.

The CDR3 sequence is CASSLLVANYGYTF. Here the CDR3 DNA reads TGTGCCAGCAGTTTGTTGGTGGCCAACTATGGCTACACCTTC. V gene TRBV28 combines with J gene TRBJ1-2, with unresolved D. Trimming pared 3 bases from V and 2 bases from J, leaving 10 bases between. This CDR3 is built from 14 residues. Germline CDR1 is MDHEN and CDR2 is SYDVKM.

The V call is TRBV6-1, the J call TRBJ2-7; possibly TRBD2 for D (6 bases). The CDR3 totals 15 residues. Germline V gives CDR1 MNHNS, CDR2 SASEGT. V dropped 3 bases and J dropped 2 bases, with 14 bases sitting between them. The CDR3 is CASSDRSWTTYEQYF. The CDR3 DNA is TGTGCCAGCAGTGATCGGTCTTGGACTACCTACGAGCAGTACTTC.